The following is a TCR beta chain sequence with its context. The sample originates from a study of T cell changes during pregnancy in multiple sclerosis. Method: immunoSEQ multiplex PCR; TCRdb's copy keeps in-frame clones and lacks some. This table has about 76,000 clones, roughly 92% appearing once. This CDR3 has 16 amino acids. Germline V gene data show CDR1 as MNHEY and CDR2 as SMNVEV (reference sequence). V was clipped by 6 bases and J by 0 bases, with 15 bases between them. The rearrangement uses TRBV27 and TRBJ1-3; D not certain. This TCR derives from a female donor in good health, enrolled as a control in a pregnancy study. Sequencing was performed on peripheral blood, taken in the first trimester of pregnancy. CDR3 DNA sequence: TGTGCCAGCAGCTTAAGGACTGCGAGCTCTGGAAACACCATATATTTT. Amino acid sequence: CASSLRTASSGNTIYF.